The present entry profiles one T cell receptor beta chain with its context. A few counts support this clone. Its antigen is not yet known. No base-level quality is on record; no much larger clone is a single base apart. TCRbeta CDR3 regions were amplified from genomic DNA by means of the immunoSEQ Assay, a bias-controlled multiplex PCR. On the study's bioinformatics: The number of nucleated cells in each sample was estimated by amplification of reference gene primers within the assay. To quantify the absolute abundance of each unique TCRbeta CDR3 rearrangement, sequence reads were collapsed and filtered. Productive Simpson clonality was computed per sample as the square root of Simpson's diversity index over productive rearrangements. TCRdb provides this immuneACCESS table in a form limited to in-frame rearrangements. Some clones are lacking; in checked studies, under half of them reflect an unresolved V gene, and why the rest are absent is not known. That table supplies the V and J calls and clone size; D and trimming were determined from the DNA. In all, the sample holds 220,000 or so clones, and about 82% of those were seen once. In total, the top ten clones hold 2% to 2.5% of the sample.

This entry belongs to a study of blood T cell repertoires in COVID-19 (dated by TCRdb to 2019 to 2021). Study-wide context: Samples covering the acute and convalescent phases of COVID-19 were provided by collaborators in the United States, Italy and Spain. Samples came from the ongoing ImmuneRACE study (first 160 participants) plus 1,254 subjects from 6 global collaborators. Nearly every sample came with metadata listing a de-identified subject ID, COVID-19 status, age in years and sex. Deeply sampled blood TCRbeta repertoires from subjects exposed to, actively infected with, or recovered from COVID-19 were included in the dataset. The material from the prospective study consisted of cDNA or gDNA derived from T cells, B-cell-depleted T cells, or PBMCs. Where available, HLA class I and class II types were obtained from metadata supplied by the sample provider rather than from assay-based typing. The repertoires were released in a freely available public database intended as a resource for research on the immune response to SARS-CoV-2. The study at large found these results: How much clinical and demographic metadata was included differed by source and by participant, and the metadata was provided uncurated.

V gives up 1 base and J gives up 4 bases, and the segment between their germline ends measures 11 bases. Sequences SGHDT (CDR1) and YYEEEE (CDR2) are obtained from the germline V gene. Taken from cysteine to phenylalanine, the CDR3 has 14 residues. CDR3 DNA only is kept here, 42 bases in frame from base 1. In the prospective study, participants were about 18 to 100 years old, resided in about two dozen geographic areas of the United States, and were enrolled through a virtual design. To assign participants to cohorts, the prospective study relied on clinical history that participants themselves reported in a screening survey and a study questionnaire. ImmuneRACE Cohort 3 recovered participants were defined by two consecutive negative NP/OP PCR tests, healthcare professional clearance, or symptom resolution. In the prospective study, mobile phlebotomists collected whole blood, serum and a nasopharyngeal or oropharyngeal swab from each participant. Participants in the prospective study had the option to provide additional blood draws and questionnaires over an approximately 2-month period. Before DNA extraction, blood samples from the prospective study were shipped at room temperature or frozen.

Sequencing was done on a sample of PBMCs or T cells enriched from blood (not recorded which). The clonotype originates from a woman aged 50 to 65 who had recovered from COVID-19. The rearrangement combines TRBV5-6 with TRBJ1-1; TRBD1 is perhaps the D gene, given 5 matching bases. This receptor has the CDR3 CASSLWGVSTEAFF. Here is the DNA: TGTGCCAGCAGCTTGTGGGGGGTAAGCACTGAAGCTTTCTTT.